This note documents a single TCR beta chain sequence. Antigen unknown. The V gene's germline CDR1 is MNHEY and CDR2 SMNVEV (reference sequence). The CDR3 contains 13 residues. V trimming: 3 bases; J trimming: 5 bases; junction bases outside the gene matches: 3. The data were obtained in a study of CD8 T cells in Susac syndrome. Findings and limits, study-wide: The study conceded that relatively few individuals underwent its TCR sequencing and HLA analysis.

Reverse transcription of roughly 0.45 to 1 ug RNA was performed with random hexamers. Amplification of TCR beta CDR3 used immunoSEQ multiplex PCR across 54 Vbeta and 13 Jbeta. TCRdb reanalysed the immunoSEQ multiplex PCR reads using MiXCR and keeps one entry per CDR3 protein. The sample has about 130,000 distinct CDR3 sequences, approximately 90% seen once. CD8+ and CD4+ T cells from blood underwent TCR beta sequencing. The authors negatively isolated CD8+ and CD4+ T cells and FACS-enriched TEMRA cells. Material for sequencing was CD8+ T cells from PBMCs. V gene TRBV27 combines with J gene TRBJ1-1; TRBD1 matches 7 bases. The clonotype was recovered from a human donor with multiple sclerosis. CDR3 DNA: TGTGCCAGCAGTTTTACAGGGGTTACTGAAGCTTTCTTT. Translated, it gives CASSFTGVTEAFF.